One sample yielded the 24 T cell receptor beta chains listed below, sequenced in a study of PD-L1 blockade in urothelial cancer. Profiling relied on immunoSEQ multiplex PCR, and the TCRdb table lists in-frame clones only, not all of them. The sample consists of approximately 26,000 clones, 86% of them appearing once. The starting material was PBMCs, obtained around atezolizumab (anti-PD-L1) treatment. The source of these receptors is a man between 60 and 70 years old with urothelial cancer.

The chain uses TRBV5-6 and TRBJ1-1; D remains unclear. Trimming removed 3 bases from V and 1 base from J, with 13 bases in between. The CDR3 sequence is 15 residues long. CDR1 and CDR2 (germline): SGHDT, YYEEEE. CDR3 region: CASSSPGTANTEAFF. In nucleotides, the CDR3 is TGTGCCAGCAGCTCACCGGGAACGGCGAACACTGAAGCTTTCTTT. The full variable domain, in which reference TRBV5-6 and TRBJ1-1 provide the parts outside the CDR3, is DAGVTQSPTHLIKTRGQQVTLRCSPKSGHDTVSWYQQALGQGPQFIFQYYEEEERQRGNFPDRFSGHQFPNYSSELNVNALLLGDSALYLCASSSPGTANTEAFFGQGTRLTVV.

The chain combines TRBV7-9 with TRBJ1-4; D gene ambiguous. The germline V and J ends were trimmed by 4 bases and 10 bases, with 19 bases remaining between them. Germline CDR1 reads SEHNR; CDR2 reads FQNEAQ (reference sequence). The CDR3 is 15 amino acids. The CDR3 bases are TGTGCCAGCAGCTCGCGGTCGCCAAACTCGGCAAAACTGTTTTTT. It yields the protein CASSSRSPNSAKLFF.

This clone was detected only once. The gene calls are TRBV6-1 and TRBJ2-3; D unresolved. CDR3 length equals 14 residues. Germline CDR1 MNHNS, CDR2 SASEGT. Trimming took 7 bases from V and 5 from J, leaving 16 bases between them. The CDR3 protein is CASMGFESLDTQYF. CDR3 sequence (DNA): TGTGCCAGCATGGGCTTCGAATCCCTAGATACGCAGTATTTT.

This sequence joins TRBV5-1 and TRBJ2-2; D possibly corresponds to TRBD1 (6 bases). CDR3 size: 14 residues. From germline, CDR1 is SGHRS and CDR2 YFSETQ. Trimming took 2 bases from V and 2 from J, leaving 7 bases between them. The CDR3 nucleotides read TGCGCCAGCAGCTTACAGGGTAACACCGGGGAGCTGTTTTTT. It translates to CASSLQGNTGELFF.

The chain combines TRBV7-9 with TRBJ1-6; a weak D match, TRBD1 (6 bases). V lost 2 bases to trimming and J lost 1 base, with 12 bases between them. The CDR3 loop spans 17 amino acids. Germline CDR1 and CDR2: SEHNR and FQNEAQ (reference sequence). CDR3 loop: CASSLLSRGSYNSPLHF. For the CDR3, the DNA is TGTGCCAGCAGCTTACTTTCCAGGGGTTCCTATAATTCACCCCTCCACTTT.

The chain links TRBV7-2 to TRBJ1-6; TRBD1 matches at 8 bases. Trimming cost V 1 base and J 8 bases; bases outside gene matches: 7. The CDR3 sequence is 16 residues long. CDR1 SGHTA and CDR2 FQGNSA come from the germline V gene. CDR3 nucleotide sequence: TGTGCCAGCAGCTTAGGGACAGGGAATCGCGATTCACCCCTCCACTTT. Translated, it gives CASSLGTGNRDSPLHF. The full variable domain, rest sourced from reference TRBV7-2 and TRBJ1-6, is GAGVSQSPSNKVTEKGKDVELRCDPISGHTALYWYRQSLGQGLEFLIYFQGNSAPDKSGLPSDRFSAERTGGSVSTLTIQRTQQEDSAVYLCASSLGTGNRDSPLHFGNGTRLTVT.

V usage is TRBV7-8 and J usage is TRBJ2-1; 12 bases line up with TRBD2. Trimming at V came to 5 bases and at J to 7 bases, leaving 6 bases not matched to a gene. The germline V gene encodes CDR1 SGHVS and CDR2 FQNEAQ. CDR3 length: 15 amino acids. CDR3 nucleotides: TGTGCCAGCAGCACACTAGCGGGGGGAGGTAATGAGCAGTTCTTC. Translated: CASSTLAGGGNEQFF.

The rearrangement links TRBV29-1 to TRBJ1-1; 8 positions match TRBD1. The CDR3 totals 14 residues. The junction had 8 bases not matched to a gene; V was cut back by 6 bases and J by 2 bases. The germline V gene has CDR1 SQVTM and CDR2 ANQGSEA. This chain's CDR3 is CSVMTGTGNTEAFF. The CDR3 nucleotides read TGCAGCGTAATGACCGGGACAGGAAACACTGAAGCTTTCTTT.

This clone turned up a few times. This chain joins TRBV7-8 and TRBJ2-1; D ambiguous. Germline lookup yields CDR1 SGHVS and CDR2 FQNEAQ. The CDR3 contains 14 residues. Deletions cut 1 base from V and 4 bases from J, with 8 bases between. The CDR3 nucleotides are TGTGCCAGCAGCTTAGGAGCCGTTTACAATGAGCAGTTCTTC. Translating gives CASSLGAVYNEQFF.

CDR3: CASSDRDRSNYGYTF. DNA of the CDR3: TGTGCCAGCAGCGACAGGGACAGAAGCAACTATGGCTACACCTTC. The chain links TRBV7-9 to TRBJ1-2, with TRBD1 matching 7 bases. J lost 2 bases, V lost 5 bases, and 8 bases had no gene match. Germline lookup yields CDR1 SEHNR and CDR2 FQNEAQ (reference sequence). The CDR3 sequence is 15 residues long.

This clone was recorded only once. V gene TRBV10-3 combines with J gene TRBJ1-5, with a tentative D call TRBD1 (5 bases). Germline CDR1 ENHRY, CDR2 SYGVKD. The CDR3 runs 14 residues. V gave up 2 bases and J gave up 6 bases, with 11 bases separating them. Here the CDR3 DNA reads TGTGCCATCAGTGAGGCTCTGGGGCCTCAGCCCCAGCATTTT. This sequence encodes CAISEALGPQPQHF.

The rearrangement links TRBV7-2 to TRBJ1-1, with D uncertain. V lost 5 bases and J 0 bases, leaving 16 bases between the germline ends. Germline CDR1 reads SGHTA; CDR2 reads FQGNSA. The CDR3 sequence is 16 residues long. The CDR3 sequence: CASSPSPEHVNTEAFF. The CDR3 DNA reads TGTGCCAGCAGCCCTAGTCCAGAGCATGTGAACACTGAAGCTTTCTTT.

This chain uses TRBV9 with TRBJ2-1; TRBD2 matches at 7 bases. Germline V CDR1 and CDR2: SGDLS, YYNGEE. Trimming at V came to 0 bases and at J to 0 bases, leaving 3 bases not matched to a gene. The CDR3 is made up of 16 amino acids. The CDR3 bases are TGTGCCAGCAGCGTAGGAGCGGGGTACTCCTACAATGAGCAGTTCTTC. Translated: CASSVGAGYSYNEQFF.

CDR3 sequence: CASSSRTGGSEAFF. In DNA, the CDR3 is TGTGCCAGCAGCTCGAGGACAGGGGGCTCTGAAGCTTTCTTT. V gene TRBV7-8 combines with J gene TRBJ1-1, with 11 bases lining up with TRBD1. The CDR3 has 14 residues. V was pared by 4 bases and J by 6 bases, with 4 bases of the junction left unmatched. CDR1 and CDR2 (germline): SGHVS, FQNEAQ.

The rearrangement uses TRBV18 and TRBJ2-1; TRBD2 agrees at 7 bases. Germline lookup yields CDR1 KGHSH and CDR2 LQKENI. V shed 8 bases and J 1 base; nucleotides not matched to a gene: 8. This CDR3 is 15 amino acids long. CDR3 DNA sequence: TGTGCCAGCCGATCTAGCGGCGCTTCCTACAATGAGCAGTTCTTC. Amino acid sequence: CASRSSGASYNEQFF.

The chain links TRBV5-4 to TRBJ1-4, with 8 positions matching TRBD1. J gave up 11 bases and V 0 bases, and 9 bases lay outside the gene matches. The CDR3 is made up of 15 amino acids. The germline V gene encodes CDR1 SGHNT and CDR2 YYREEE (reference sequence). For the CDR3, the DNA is TGTGCCAGCAGCTTGGGGGGACAGGATCTACACAAACTGTTTTTT. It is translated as CASSLGGQDLHKLFF.

The CDR3 DNA sequence: TGTGCCAGCAGCTTAGGGGGCCAGAGAGAGACCCAGTACTTC. This gives the protein CASSLGGQRETQYF. J is TRBJ2-5 and V is TRBV5-5; 7 bases line up with TRBD1. V lost 2 bases, J lost 4 bases, and 5 bases stayed unmatched. Germline values: CDR1 SGHKS, CDR2 YYEKEE (reference sequence). This CDR3 is built from 14 residues.

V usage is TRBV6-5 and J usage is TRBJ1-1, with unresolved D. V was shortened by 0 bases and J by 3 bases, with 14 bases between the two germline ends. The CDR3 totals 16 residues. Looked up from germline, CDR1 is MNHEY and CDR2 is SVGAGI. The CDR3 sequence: CASSYSVGVQDTEAFF. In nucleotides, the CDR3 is TGTGCCAGCAGTTACTCTGTCGGAGTCCAAGACACTGAAGCTTTCTTT.

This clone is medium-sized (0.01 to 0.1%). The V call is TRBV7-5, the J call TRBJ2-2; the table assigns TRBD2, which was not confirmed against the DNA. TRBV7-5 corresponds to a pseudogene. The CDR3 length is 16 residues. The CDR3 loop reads CARSYLTSTNTGELFF. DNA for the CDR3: TGTGCCAGAAGCTATCTGACTAGCACGAACACCGGGGAGCTGTTTTTT.

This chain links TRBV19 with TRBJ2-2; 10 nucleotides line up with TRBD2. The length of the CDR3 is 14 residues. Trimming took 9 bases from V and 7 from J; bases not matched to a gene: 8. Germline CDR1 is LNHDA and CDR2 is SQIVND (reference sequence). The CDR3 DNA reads TGTGCCAGCCAAGCGGGAGGGCGGAGCGGGGAGCTGTTTTTT. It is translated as CASQAGGRSGELFF.

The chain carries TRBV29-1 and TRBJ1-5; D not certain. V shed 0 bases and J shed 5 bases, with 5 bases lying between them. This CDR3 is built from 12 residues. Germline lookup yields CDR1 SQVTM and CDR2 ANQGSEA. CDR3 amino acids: CSVEEPDQPQHF. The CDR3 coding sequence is TGCAGCGTTGAAGAACCGGATCAGCCCCAGCATTTT. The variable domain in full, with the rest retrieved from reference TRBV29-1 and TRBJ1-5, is SAVISQKPSRDICQRGTSLTIQCQVDSQVTMMFWYRQQPGQSLTLIATANQGSEATYESGFVIDKFPISRPNLTFSTLTVSNMSPEDSSIYLCSVEEPDQPQHFGDGTRLSIL.

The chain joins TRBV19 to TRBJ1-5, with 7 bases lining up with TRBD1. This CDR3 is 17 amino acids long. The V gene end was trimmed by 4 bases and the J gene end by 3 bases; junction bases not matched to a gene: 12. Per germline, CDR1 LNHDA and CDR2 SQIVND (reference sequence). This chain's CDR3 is CASSTLDPGQDNQPQHF. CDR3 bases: TGTGCCAGTAGTACACTAGACCCAGGACAGGACAATCAGCCCCAGCATTTT.

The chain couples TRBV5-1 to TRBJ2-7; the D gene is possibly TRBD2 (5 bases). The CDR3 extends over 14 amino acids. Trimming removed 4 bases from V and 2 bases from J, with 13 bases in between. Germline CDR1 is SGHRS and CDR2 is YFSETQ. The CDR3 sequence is CASSPTTGAYEQYF. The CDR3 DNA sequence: TGCGCCAGCAGCCCGACTACCGGGGCCTACGAGCAGTACTTC.

CDR3 DNA: TGTGCCAGCAGTTTACTAGCGGGAGGGCCGTACGAGCAGTACTTC. This sequence encodes CASSLLAGGPYEQYF. The rearrangement uses TRBV6-1 and TRBJ2-7, with 13 nucleotides matching TRBD2. CDR1 MNHNS and CDR2 SASEGT come from the germline V gene. The V segment lost 5 bases and the J segment 4 bases; nucleotides outside the gene matches: 5. The CDR3 is made up of 15 amino acids.